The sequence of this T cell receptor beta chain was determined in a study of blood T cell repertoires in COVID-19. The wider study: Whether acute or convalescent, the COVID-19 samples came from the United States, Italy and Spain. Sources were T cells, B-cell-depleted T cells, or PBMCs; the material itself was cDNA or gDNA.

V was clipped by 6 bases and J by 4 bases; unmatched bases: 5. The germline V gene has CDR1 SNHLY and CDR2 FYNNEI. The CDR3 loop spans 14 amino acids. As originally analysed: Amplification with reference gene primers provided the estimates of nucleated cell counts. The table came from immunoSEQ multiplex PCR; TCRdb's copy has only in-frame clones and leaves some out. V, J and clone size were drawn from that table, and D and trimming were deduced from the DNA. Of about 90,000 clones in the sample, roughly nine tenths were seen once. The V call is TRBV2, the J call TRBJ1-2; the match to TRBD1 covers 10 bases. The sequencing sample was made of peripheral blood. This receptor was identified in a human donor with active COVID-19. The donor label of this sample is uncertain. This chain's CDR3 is CASSRDRGGYGYTF. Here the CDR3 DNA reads TGTGCCAGCAGCCGGGACAGGGGTGGCTATGGCTACACCTTC.